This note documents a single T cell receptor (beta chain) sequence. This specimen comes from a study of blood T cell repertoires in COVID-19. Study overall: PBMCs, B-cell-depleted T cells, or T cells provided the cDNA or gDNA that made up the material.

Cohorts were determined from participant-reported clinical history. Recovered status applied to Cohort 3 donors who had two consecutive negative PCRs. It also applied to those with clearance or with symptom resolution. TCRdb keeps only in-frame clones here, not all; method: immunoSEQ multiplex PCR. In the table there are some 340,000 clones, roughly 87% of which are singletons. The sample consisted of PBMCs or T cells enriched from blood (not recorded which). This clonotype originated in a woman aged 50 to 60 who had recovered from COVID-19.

Written as DNA, the CDR3 is TGCGCCAGCAGCTTGGTTGGGGGCACGAACACTGAAGCTTTCTTT. Translated: CASSLVGGTNTEAFF. The gene calls are TRBV5-1 and TRBJ1-1; TRBD1 might be the D (6 bases). The CDR3 has 15 residues. V gave up 0 bases and J gave up 1 base, with 10 bases separating them. Germline V CDR1 and CDR2: SGHRS, YFSETQ.